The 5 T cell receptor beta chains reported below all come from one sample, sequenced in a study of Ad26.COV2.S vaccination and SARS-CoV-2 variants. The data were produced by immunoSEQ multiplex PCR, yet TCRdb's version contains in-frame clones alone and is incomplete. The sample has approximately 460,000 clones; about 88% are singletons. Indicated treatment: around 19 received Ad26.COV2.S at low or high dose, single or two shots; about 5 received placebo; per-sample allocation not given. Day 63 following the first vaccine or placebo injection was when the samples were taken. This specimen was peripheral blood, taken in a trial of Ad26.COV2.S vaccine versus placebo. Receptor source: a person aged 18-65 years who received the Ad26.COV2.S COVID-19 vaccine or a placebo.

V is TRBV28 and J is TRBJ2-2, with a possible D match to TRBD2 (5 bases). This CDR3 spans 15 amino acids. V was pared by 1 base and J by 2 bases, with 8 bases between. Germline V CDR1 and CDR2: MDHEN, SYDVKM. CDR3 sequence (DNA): TGTGCCAGCAGTTTATTGGGGAGCAACACCGGGGAGCTGTTTTTT. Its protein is CASSLLGSNTGELFF. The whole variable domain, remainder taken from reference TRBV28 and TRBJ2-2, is DVKVTQSSRYLVKRTGEKVFLECVQDMDHENMFWYRQDPGLGLRLIYFSYDVKMKEKGDIPEGYSVSREKKERFSLILESASTNQTSMYLCASSLLGSNTGELFFGEGSRLTVL.

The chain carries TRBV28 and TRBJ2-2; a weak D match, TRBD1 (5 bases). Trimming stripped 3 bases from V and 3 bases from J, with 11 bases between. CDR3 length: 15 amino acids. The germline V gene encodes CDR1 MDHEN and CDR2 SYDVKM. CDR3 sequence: CASSLVQGDTGELFF. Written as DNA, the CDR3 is TGTGCCAGCAGTTTGGTGCAGGGTGACACCGGGGAGCTGTTTTTT.

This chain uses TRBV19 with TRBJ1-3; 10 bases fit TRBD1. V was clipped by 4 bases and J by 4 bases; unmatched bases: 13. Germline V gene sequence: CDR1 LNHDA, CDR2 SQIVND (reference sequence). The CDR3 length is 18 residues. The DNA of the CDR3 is TGTGCCAGTAGTACCCACCCTCGACAGGGGGCGCAAGGAAACACCATATATTTT. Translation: CASSTHPRQGAQGNTIYF.

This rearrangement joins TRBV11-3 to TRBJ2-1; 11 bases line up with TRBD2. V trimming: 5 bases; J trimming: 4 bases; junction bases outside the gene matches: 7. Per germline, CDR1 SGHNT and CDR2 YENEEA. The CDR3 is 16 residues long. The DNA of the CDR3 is TGTGCCAGCAGCCAACGACGGACTAGCGGGTACAATGAGCAGTTCTTC. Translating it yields CASSQRRTSGYNEQFF.

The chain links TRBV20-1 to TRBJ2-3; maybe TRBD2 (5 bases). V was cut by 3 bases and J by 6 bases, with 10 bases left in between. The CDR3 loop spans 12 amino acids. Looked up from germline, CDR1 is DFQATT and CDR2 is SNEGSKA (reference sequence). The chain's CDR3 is CSASLARDTQYF. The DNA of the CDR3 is TGCAGTGCTAGTTTAGCGCGGGATACGCAGTATTTT.